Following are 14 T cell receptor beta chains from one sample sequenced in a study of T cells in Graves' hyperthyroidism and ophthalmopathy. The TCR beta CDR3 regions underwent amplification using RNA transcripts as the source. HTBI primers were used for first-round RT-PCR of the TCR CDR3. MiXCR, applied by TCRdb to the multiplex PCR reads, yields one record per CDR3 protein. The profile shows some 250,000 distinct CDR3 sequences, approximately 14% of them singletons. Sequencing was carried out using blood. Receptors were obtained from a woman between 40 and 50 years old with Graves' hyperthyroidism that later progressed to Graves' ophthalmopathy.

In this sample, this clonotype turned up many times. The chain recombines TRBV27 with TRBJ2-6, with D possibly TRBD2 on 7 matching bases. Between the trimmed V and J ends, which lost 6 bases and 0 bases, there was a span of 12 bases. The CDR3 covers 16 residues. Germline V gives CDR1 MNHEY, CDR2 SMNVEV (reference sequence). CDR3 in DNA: TGTGCCAGCAGAGGACTAGGGGGCTCTGGGGCCAACGTCCTGACTTTC. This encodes CASRGLGGSGANVLTF.

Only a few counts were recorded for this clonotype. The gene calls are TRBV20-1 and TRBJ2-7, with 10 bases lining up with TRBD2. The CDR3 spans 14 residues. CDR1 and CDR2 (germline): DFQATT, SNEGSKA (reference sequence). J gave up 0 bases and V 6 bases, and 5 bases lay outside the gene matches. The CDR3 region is CSAQGLANSYEQYF. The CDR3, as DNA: TGCAGTGCACAGGGACTAGCGAACTCCTACGAGCAGTACTTC.

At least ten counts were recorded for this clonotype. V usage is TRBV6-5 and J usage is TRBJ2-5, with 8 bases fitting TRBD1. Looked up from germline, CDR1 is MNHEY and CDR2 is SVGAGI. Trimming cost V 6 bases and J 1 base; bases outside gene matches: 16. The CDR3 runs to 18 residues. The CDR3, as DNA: TGTGCCAGCAGACCCGCAGGTTTAGCGGACAGGGCCCAAGAGACCCAGTACTTC. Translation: CASRPAGLADRAQETQYF.

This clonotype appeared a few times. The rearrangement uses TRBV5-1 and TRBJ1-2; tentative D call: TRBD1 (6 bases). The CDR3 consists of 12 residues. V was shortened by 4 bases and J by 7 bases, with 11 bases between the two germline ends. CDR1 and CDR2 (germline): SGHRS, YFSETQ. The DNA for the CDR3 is TGCGCCAGCAGCCCGGGACACATTGGCTACACCTTC. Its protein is CASSPGHIGYTF.

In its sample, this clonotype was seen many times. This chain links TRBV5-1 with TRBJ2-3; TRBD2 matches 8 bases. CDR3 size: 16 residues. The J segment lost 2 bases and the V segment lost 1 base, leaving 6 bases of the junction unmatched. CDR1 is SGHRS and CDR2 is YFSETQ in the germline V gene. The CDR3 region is CASSLPSGLPTDTQYF. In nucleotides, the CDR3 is TGCGCCAGCAGCTTGCCTAGCGGGCTCCCCACAGATACGCAGTATTTT.

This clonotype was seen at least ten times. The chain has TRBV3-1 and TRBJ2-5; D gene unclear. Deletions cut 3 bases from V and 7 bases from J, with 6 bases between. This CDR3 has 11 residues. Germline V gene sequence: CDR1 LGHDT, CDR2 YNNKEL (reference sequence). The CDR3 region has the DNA TGTGCCAGCAGCCAGCGGAGGACCCAGTACTTC. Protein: CASSQRRTQYF.

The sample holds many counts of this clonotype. CDR3 amino acids: CASSPDSTGELFF. The CDR3 DNA reads TGTGCCAGCAGCCCAGACAGCACCGGGGAGCTGTTTTTT. This rearrangement joins TRBV7-9 to TRBJ2-2, with a tentative D call TRBD1 (5 bases). The CDR3 loop spans 13 amino acids. Looked up from germline, CDR1 is SEHNR and CDR2 is FQNEAQ (reference sequence). Trimming left V 5 bases short and J 4 bases short, with 8 bases between. Full variable domain (rest looked up from reference TRBV7-9 and TRBJ2-2): DTGVSQNPRHKITKRGQNVTFRCDPISEHNRLYWYRQTLGQGPEFLTYFQNEAQLEKSRLLSDRFSAERPKGSFSTLEIQRTEQGDSAMYLCASSPDSTGELFFGEGSRLTVL.

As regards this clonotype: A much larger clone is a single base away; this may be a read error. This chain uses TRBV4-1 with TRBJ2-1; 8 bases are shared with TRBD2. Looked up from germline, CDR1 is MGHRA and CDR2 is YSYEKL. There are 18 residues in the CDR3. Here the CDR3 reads CTSSQENFPGGESNEQFF. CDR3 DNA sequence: TGCACCAGCAGCCAAGAAAATTTTCCGGGAGGGGAGTCCAATGAGCAGTTCTTC.

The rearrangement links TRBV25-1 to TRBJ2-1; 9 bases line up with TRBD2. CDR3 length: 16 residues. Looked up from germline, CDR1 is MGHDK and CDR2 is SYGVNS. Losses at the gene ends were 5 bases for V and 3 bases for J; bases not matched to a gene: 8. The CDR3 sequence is CASSSMLAGIYNEQFF. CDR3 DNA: TGTGCCAGCAGTTCCATGCTAGCGGGAATCTACAATGAGCAGTTCTTC.

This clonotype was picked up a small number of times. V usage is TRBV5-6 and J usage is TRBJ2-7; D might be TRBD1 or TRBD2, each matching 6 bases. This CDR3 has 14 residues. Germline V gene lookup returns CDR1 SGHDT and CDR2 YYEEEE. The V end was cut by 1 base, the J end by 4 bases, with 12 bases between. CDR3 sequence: CASSLTGAGYEQYF. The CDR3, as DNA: TGTGCCAGCAGCTTGACGGGGGCAGGGTACGAGCAGTACTTC. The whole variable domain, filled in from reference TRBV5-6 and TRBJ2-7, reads DAGVTQSPTHLIKTRGQQVTLRCSPKSGHDTVSWYQQALGQGPQFIFQYYEEEERQRGNFPDRFSGHQFPNYSSELNVNALLLGDSALYLCASSLTGAGYEQYFGPGTRLTVT.

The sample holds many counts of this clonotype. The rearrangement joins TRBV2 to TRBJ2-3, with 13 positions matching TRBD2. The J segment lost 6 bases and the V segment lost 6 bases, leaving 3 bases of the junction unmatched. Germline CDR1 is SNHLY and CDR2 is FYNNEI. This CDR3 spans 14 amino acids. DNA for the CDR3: TGTGCCAGCAGGACTAGCGGGAGGTGGGATACGCAGTATTTT. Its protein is CASRTSGRWDTQYF.

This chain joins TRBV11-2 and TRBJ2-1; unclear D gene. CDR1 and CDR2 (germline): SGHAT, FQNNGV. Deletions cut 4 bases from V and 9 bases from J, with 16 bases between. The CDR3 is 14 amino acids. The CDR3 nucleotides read TGTGCCAGCAGCTCAGTAGTATCGGCAGTTGAGCAGTTCTTC. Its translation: CASSSVVSAVEQFF.

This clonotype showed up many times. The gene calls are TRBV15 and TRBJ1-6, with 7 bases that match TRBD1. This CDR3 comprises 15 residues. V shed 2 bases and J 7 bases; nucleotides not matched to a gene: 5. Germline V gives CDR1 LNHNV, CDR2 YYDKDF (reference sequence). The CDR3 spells CATSRRTGPNSPLHF. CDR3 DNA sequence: TGTGCCACCAGCAGAAGGACAGGTCCCAATTCACCCCTCCACTTT.

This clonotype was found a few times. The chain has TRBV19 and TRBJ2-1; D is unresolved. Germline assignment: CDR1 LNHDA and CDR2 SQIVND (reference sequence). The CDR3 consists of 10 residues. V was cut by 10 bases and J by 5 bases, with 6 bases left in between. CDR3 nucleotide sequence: TGTGCCACTATGAACAATGAGCAGTTCTTC. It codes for CATMNNEQFF.